The 30 T cell receptor beta chains given below trace back to one sample, sequenced in a study of cytomegalovirus exposure and HLA in healthy donors. PCR was performed using 60 Vbeta and 13 Jbeta primers. Profiling relied on immunoSEQ multiplex PCR, and the TCRdb table lists in-frame clones only, not all of them. This table holds around 200,000 clones, roughly 85% found once. Material: PBMCs. Source of these receptors: a man aged 18 to 29 in good health and CMV-seronegative.

This clone was seen once. The chain has TRBV7-9 and TRBJ1-5; 8 bases are a match to TRBD1. Germline CDR1 SEHNR, CDR2 FQNEAQ (reference sequence). The CDR3 loop spans 15 amino acids. With V trimmed by 5 bases and J by 4 bases, 7 bases remained unmatched. In DNA, the CDR3 is TGTGCCAGCAGCGACGACAGGGGCCCTAATCAGCCCCAGCATTTT. Protein: CASSDDRGPNQPQHF.

This chain uses TRBV6-5 with TRBJ1-1; 8 nucleotides align to TRBD1. CDR1 is MNHEY and CDR2 is SVGAGI in the germline V gene. This CDR3 spans 16 amino acids. V was pared by 4 bases and J by 3 bases, with 10 bases of the junction left unmatched. The CDR3 DNA sequence: TGTGCCAGCAGTTCAAGGACAGGGCTTATACACACTGAAGCTTTCTTT. This gives the protein CASSSRTGLIHTEAFF.

The rearrangement uses TRBV7-9 and TRBJ2-5, with D perhaps TRBD1 (6 bases). CDR3 size: 16 residues. Germline CDR1 SEHNR, CDR2 FQNEAQ (reference sequence). The ends were cut back, 1 base at V and 7 bases at J, with 19 bases in the middle. The CDR3 reads CASSLGGQTPKVTQYF. The CDR3 DNA sequence: TGTGCCAGCAGCTTAGGCGGACAGACCCCCAAGGTGACCCAGTACTTC.

The gene calls are TRBV7-2 and TRBJ2-1; 10 nucleotides match TRBD2. Germline CDR1 is SGHTA and CDR2 is FQGNSA. The CDR3 extends over 16 amino acids. With V trimmed by 0 bases and J by 5 bases, 4 bases remained unmatched. CDR3 DNA: TGTGCCAGCAGCTTAGCTGCGGGACTAGCGCACAATGAGCAGTTCTTC. This codes for CASSLAAGLAHNEQFF.

The chain joins TRBV29-1 to TRBJ2-7; D possibly corresponds to TRBD2 (6 bases). Germline-derived CDR1 and CDR2 are SQVTM and ANQGSEA. The CDR3 is 12 amino acids. Trimming shortened V by 3 bases and J by 3 bases, and 9 bases separated the two germline ends. CDR3 residues: CSVELEGYEQYF. DNA of the CDR3: TGCAGCGTTGAGTTGGAGGGCTACGAGCAGTACTTC.

The chain links TRBV27 to TRBJ2-5, with D possibly being TRBD1 (5 bases). Trimming removed 3 bases at V and 1 base at J, with 15 bases between. Germline lookup yields CDR1 MNHEY and CDR2 SMNVEV (reference sequence). This CDR3 has 16 amino acids. CDR3 sequence (DNA): TGTGCCAGCAGTTTTTTAAGGGGCGCCGGCCAAGAGACCCAGTACTTC. The encoded protein is CASSFLRGAGQETQYF.

In DNA form, the CDR3 reads TGTGCCAGCAGTTTGAGGTCGATTCCCCCTTTGGGCTCCTACGAGCAGTACTTC. It translates to CASSLRSIPPLGSYEQYF. V gene TRBV28 combines with J gene TRBJ2-7, with unresolved D. The CDR3 spans 18 residues. Trimming pared 3 bases from V and 0 bases from J, leaving 21 bases between. Germline-derived CDR1 and CDR2 are MDHEN and SYDVKM.

Concerning this clone: The sample carries other DNA sequences with the same CDR3. The chain has TRBV5-1 and TRBJ1-6, with 12 bases that match TRBD1. The CDR3 extends over 14 amino acids. V lost 8 bases, J lost 7 bases, and 4 bases stayed unmatched. Looked up from germline, CDR1 is SGHRS and CDR2 is YFSETQ. The CDR3 DNA reads TGCGCCAGTGGGACAGGGGGCGGGAATTCACCCCTCCACTTT. It yields the protein CASGTGGGNSPLHF.

The chain employs TRBV19 and TRBJ2-5, with 11 positions matching TRBD1. This CDR3 has 15 amino acids. With 6 bases clipped from V and 0 bases from J, the junction kept 3 bases outside the gene matches. From germline, CDR1 is LNHDA and CDR2 SQIVND (reference sequence). The DNA of the CDR3 is TGTGCCAGTAGGACGGGACAGGGGGACCAAGAGACCCAGTACTTC. This translates into CASRTGQGDQETQYF.

The chain recombines TRBV6-5 with TRBJ2-3; no clear D gene. CDR3 length: 13 amino acids. Germline CDR1 reads MNHEY; CDR2 reads SVGAGI. V was trimmed by 7 bases and J by 2 bases, leaving 10 bases between them. The CDR3 protein is CASKADNTDTQYF. CDR3 nucleotide sequence: TGTGCCAGCAAGGCGGATAACACAGATACGCAGTATTTT.

The V gene is TRBV12-2, the J gene TRBJ1-3; the table gives TRBD1 as D, unverified against the DNA. TRBV12-2 is a pseudogene locus. There are 17 residues in the CDR3. CDR3 region: CASRPNGAGVLGNTIYF. In DNA, the CDR3 is TGTGCAAGTCGCCCTAACGGGGCAGGGGTACTTGGAAACACCATATATTTT.

The V gene is TRBV30, the J gene TRBJ1-2; D is ambiguous. The CDR3 length is 17 residues. The V and J ends lost 5 bases and 0 bases respectively, with 22 bases between them. Germline V lookup: CDR1 GTSNPN, CDR2 SVGIG (reference sequence). The CDR3 reads CAWLTDHAKEPNYGYTF. CDR3 DNA: TGTGCCTGGCTCACCGACCACGCTAAGGAGCCTAACTATGGCTACACCTTC.

The chain joins TRBV4-1 to TRBJ2-3; TRBD2 is a possible D gene (5 bases). The V gene lost 5 bases and the J gene lost 0 bases, with 12 bases spanning the gap. CDR1 and CDR2 (germline): MGHRA, YSYEKL. The length of the CDR3 is 15 residues. The CDR3 coding sequence is TGCGCCAGCAGCACAACGGGGATAAGCACAGATACGCAGTATTTT. Amino acids: CASSTTGISTDTQYF.

The V call is TRBV7-9, the J call TRBJ1-2, with D possibly TRBD1 on 5 matching bases. With 1 base removed from V and 5 bases from J, the gap between germline ends came to 17 bases. This CDR3 region has 16 residues. Germline V gene sequence: CDR1 SEHNR, CDR2 FQNEAQ (reference sequence). The CDR3 is CASSLVPGHSLYGYTF. CDR3 nucleotides: TGTGCCAGCAGCTTAGTTCCAGGGCACTCCTTGTATGGCTACACCTTC.

CDR3 sequence reads: CASSQTGNTGELFF. Here the CDR3 DNA reads TGCGCCAGCAGCCAGACAGGGAACACCGGGGAGCTGTTTTTT. The chain uses TRBV5-1 and TRBJ2-2; maybe TRBD1 (6 bases). Per germline, CDR1 SGHRS and CDR2 YFSETQ. V was clipped by 4 bases and J by 1 base, with 8 bases between them. The CDR3 loop spans 14 amino acids.

This chain uses TRBV19 with TRBJ2-3; 14 nucleotides match TRBD2. The germline V gene has CDR1 LNHDA and CDR2 SQIVND (reference sequence). The CDR3 length is 16 residues. Losses at the gene ends were 5 bases for V and 5 bases for J; bases not matched to a gene: 6. The CDR3 coding sequence is TGTGCCAGTAGTGTCGCCGGGACTAGCGGGAGAGATACGCAGTATTTT. It is translated as CASSVAGTSGRDTQYF.

V and J are TRBV2 and TRBJ2-3, with D possibly TRBD2 on 6 matching bases. The CDR3 covers 17 residues. Germline CDR1 and CDR2: SNHLY and FYNNEI. Trimming pared 8 bases from V and 5 bases from J, leaving 26 bases between. CDR3 sequence: CASLRVGGPLERDTQYF. CDR3 sequence (DNA): TGTGCCAGCCTCCGAGTGGGAGGACCCCTAGAGAGAGATACGCAGTATTTT.

The chain combines TRBV4-1 with TRBJ1-4, with 8 nucleotides matching TRBD1. The CDR3 runs 18 residues. The ends lost 1 base at V and 3 bases at J; junction bases unmatched: 10. From germline, CDR1 is MGHRA and CDR2 YSYEKL. The CDR3, as DNA: TGCGCCAGCAGCCAAGGCGGTCGTCAGGGGGCATCTAATGAAAAACTGTTTTTT. It translates to CASSQGGRQGASNEKLFF.

This chain connects TRBV9 to TRBJ2-5, with a possible D match to TRBD2 (6 bases). The V end was cut by 0 bases, the J end by 5 bases, with 14 bases between. Germline lookup yields CDR1 SGDLS and CDR2 YYNGEE. CDR3 length equals 15 residues. CDR3 coding DNA: TGTGCCAGCAGCGTAGAAACGGGAGTGGGGGAGACCCAGTACTTC. Translated: CASSVETGVGETQYF.

This rearrangement joins TRBV29-1 to TRBJ2-1; 7 nucleotides match TRBD2. The germline gives CDR1 SQVTM, CDR2 ANQGSEA. The ends lost 7 bases at V and 2 bases at J; junction bases unmatched: 11. This CDR3 has 15 amino acids. The CDR3 sequence: CSGILREWPYNEQFF. Here the CDR3 DNA reads TGCAGCGGGATATTGCGGGAGTGGCCCTACAATGAGCAGTTCTTC.

This clone was observed once. The gene calls are TRBV27 and TRBJ2-7; tentatively, D is TRBD1 (5 bases). The CDR3 covers 16 residues. The germline V and J ends were trimmed by 2 bases and 1 base, with 15 bases remaining between them. Germline CDR1 is MNHEY and CDR2 is SMNVEV (reference sequence). Here the CDR3 reads CASSLSVPRDSYEQYF. In DNA, the CDR3 is TGTGCCAGCAGTTTAAGCGTACCCAGGGATTCCTACGAGCAGTACTTC.

Here the CDR3 DNA reads TGCGCCAGCAGCTTCGGTAGAGGGACAAGGAATAATGAAAAACTGTTTTTT. Encoded protein: CASSFGRGTRNNEKLFF. The chain joins TRBV5-1 to TRBJ1-4; D is possibly TRBD1 (6 bases). Looked up from germline, CDR1 is SGHRS and CDR2 is YFSETQ. CDR3 length: 17 amino acids. V lost 2 bases, J lost 4 bases, and 18 bases lay in between.

The rearrangement links TRBV15 to TRBJ1-2; 9 bases fit TRBD1. The CDR3 is made up of 20 amino acids. With V trimmed by 1 base and J by 1 base, 16 bases remained unmatched. CDR1 LNHNV and CDR2 YYDKDF come from the germline V gene (reference sequence). This chain's CDR3 is CATSRGHGQGRSQFNYGYTF. The CDR3 bases are TGTGCCACCAGCAGAGGCCACGGACAGGGGAGGTCCCAGTTTAACTATGGCTACACCTTC.

This clone appeared a single time. V is TRBV19 and J is TRBJ2-2, with 8 positions matching TRBD2. V shed 3 bases, J shed 3 bases, and the junction held 6 bases outside the gene matches. CDR1 LNHDA and CDR2 SQIVND come from the germline V gene (reference sequence). There are 16 residues in the CDR3. CDR3 region: CASSMMAGGHTGELFF. For the CDR3, the DNA is TGTGCCAGTAGTATGATGGCGGGAGGCCACACCGGGGAGCTGTTTTTT.

The chain carries TRBV19 and TRBJ2-1; TRBD2 might be the D (6 bases). The germline CDR1 and CDR2 sequences are LNHDA and SQIVND (reference sequence). V lost 3 bases and J lost 4, with 19 bases in between. The CDR3 length is 17 residues. The CDR3 is CASSMEGGGRRYNEQFF. In DNA, the CDR3 is TGTGCCAGTAGTATGGAGGGAGGAGGACGGAGATACAATGAGCAGTTCTTC. Filled out from reference TRBV19 and TRBJ2-1, the complete variable domain reads DGGITQSPKYLFRKEGQNVTLSCEQNLNHDAMYWYRQDPGQGLRLIYYSQIVNDFQKGDIAEGYSVSREKKESFPLTVTSAQKNPTAFYLCASSMEGGGRRYNEQFFGPGTRLTVL.

The chain links TRBV5-1 to TRBJ2-1; 10 bases align to TRBD1. CDR1 is SGHRS and CDR2 is YFSETQ in the germline V gene. After removal of 0 bases from V and 8 bases from J, the junction contained 5 bases not matched to a gene. This CDR3 has 15 residues. CDR3 amino acids: CASSLVGQGSDEQFF. The CDR3 coding sequence is TGCGCCAGCAGCTTGGTGGGACAGGGGTCCGATGAGCAGTTCTTC.

This chain joins TRBV19 and TRBJ1-5, with D hard to call. V was clipped by 4 bases and J by 5 bases, with 9 bases between them. This CDR3 comprises 13 residues. Per germline, CDR1 LNHDA and CDR2 SQIVND (reference sequence). The CDR3 bases are TGTGCCAGTAGTACTCGACTTGATCAGCCCCAGCATTTT. Translation gives CASSTRLDQPQHF.

This rearrangement joins TRBV27 to TRBJ2-7; 11 nucleotides match TRBD2. CDR1 MNHEY and CDR2 SMNVEV come from the germline V gene (reference sequence). The CDR3 loop spans 14 amino acids. The junction had 4 bases not matched to a gene; V was cut back by 3 bases and J by 6 bases. DNA of the CDR3: TGTGCCAGCAGTTTTAGCGGGGGGGGTGTCGAGCAGTACTTC. Protein sequence: CASSFSGGGVEQYF.

The chain has TRBV18 and TRBJ1-5; tentatively, D is TRBD1 (6 bases). Germline values: CDR1 KGHSH, CDR2 LQKENI. Trimming took off 2 bases at V and 3 bases at J, with 8 bases between the two ends. The CDR3 consists of 14 residues. The CDR3 spells CASSPSGVNQPQHF. In nucleotides, the CDR3 is TGTGCCAGCTCACCATCAGGGGTCAATCAGCCCCAGCATTTT.

Turning to this clone: Mismatch with germline at one junction end may stem from a read error. The V call is TRBV5-1, the J call TRBJ1-1; TRBD1 might be the D (5 bases). The CDR3 contains 12 residues. Germline CDR1 reads SGHRS; CDR2 reads YFSETQ. CDR3 nucleotides: TGCGCCAGCAGCTTGTGGGGCACTAAAGCTTTCTTT. This codes for CASSLWGTKAFF.